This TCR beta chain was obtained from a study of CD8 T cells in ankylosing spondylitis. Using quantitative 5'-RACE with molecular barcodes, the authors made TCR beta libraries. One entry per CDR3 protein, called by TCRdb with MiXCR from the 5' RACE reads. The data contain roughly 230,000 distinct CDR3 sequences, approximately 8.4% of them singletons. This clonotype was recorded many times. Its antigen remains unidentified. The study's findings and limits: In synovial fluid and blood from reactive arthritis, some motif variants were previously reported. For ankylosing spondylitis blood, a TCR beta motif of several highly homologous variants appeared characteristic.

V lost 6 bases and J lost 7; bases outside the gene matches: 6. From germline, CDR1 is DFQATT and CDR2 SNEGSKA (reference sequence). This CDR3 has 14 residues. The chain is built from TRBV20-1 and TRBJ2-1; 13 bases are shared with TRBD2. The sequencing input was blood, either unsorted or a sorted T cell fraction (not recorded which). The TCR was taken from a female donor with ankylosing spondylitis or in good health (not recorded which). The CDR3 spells CSAVLAGGPNEQFF. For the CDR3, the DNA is TGCAGTGCCGTACTAGCGGGAGGGCCGAATGAGCAGTTCTTC.